Listed below are T cell receptor beta chains from one sample, sequenced in a study of blood T cells in healthy people across ages. TCRdb reprocessed the 5' RACE reads with MiXCR, giving one entry per CDR3 protein. The sample lists about a million distinct CDR3 sequences; roughly two fifths were seen once. The specimen sequenced was blood. These receptors were obtained from a man younger than 30 in good health. Both conserved end residues are part of each CDR3. The order of the fields is J gene, V gene, D gene, clone size, CDR3 protein, CDR3 DNA. The D gene is left open where the match is weak. Where a row states a size, it is once, few, many or the class of an expanded clone; other rows omit it.

j_call: TRBJ2-1
v_call: TRBV4-2
d_call: .
clone_size: .
cdr3_aa: CAGSSENLDNEQFF
cdr3_nt: TGTGCCGGCAGCTCCGAGAACTTGGACAATGAGCAGTTCTTC

j_call: TRBJ2-7
v_call: TRBV7-8
d_call: .
clone_size: few
cdr3_aa: CASSSERNNEQYF
cdr3_nt: TGTGCCAGCAGCTCGGAGCGGAACAATGAGCAGTACTTC

j_call: TRBJ2-5
v_call: TRBV7-2
d_call: TRBD2
clone_size: .
cdr3_aa: CASSRLAGETQYF
cdr3_nt: TGTGCCAGCAGCCGACTAGCAGGAGAGACCCAGTACTTC

j_call: TRBJ1-4
v_call: TRBV4-1
d_call: .
clone_size: few
cdr3_aa: CASSQTTGTQKLFF
cdr3_nt: TGCGCCAGCAGCCAAACTACGGGAACCCAAAAACTGTTTTTT

j_call: TRBJ2-7
v_call: TRBV10-3
d_call: TRBD1
clone_size: few
cdr3_aa: CAISVGTGGEQYF
cdr3_nt: TGTGCCATCAGTGTAGGGACAGGGGGCGAGCAGTACTTC

j_call: TRBJ1-1
v_call: TRBV20-1
d_call: .
clone_size: .
cdr3_aa: CSARHTLNTEAFF
cdr3_nt: TGCAGTGCTAGGCACACCTTGAACACTGAAGCTTTCTTT

j_call: TRBJ1-1
v_call: TRBV20-1
d_call: .
clone_size: few
cdr3_aa: CSAMGHGTEAFF
cdr3_nt: TGCAGTGCTATGGGCCATGGGACTGAAGCTTTCTTT

j_call: TRBJ2-3
v_call: TRBV4-2
d_call: .
clone_size: few
cdr3_aa: CASSQKGSVSTDTQYF
cdr3_nt: TGTGCCAGCAGCCAAAAGGGGTCAGTAAGCACAGATACGCAGTATTTT

j_call: TRBJ1-5
v_call: TRBV5-1
d_call: .
clone_size: few
cdr3_aa: CASSLEAGYSNQPQHF
cdr3_nt: TGCGCCAGCAGCTTGGAAGCAGGGTATAGCAATCAGCCCCAGCATTTT

j_call: TRBJ2-7
v_call: TRBV7-9
d_call: .
clone_size: .
cdr3_aa: CASSSTETVYEQYF
cdr3_nt: TGTGCCAGCAGCTCGACCGAGACAGTCTATGAGCAGTACTTC

j_call: TRBJ1-2
v_call: TRBV30
d_call: TRBD1
clone_size: .
cdr3_aa: CVWSLPGQGNGYTF
cdr3_nt: TGTGTCTGGAGTTTGCCGGGACAGGGTAATGGCTACACCTTC

j_call: TRBJ2-3
v_call: TRBV7-8
d_call: TRBD2
clone_size: few
cdr3_aa: CASSLQGGRQETQYF
cdr3_nt: TGTGCCAGCAGCTTACAGGGAGGGAGACAAGAGACCCAGTATTTT

j_call: TRBJ2-3
v_call: TRBV5-4
d_call: TRBD1
clone_size: .
cdr3_aa: CASSLGGTATDTQYF
cdr3_nt: TGTGCCAGCAGCTTGGGTGGGACAGCCACAGATACGCAGTATTTT

j_call: TRBJ1-2
v_call: TRBV29-1
d_call: .
clone_size: few
cdr3_aa: CCITGYTF
cdr3_nt: TGCTGTATCACGGGCTACACCTTC

j_call: TRBJ1-4
v_call: TRBV5-5
d_call: .
clone_size: .
cdr3_aa: CASSPLGRANEKLFF
cdr3_nt: TGTGCCAGCAGCCCCTTGGGCAGAGCTAATGAAAAACTGTTTTTT

j_call: TRBJ1-1
v_call: TRBV5-1
d_call: .
clone_size: few
cdr3_aa: CASSEPGSTEAFF
cdr3_nt: TGCGCCAGCAGCGAACCGGGTTCGACTGAAGCTTTCTTT

j_call: TRBJ2-7
v_call: TRBV6-2/TRBV6-3
d_call: .
clone_size: .
cdr3_aa: CASSSASEAQYF
cdr3_nt: TGTGCCAGCAGCTCCGCTAGCGAAGCGCAGTACTTC

j_call: TRBJ2-3
v_call: TRBV14
d_call: .
clone_size: once
cdr3_aa: CASSQVVGGGDTQYF
cdr3_nt: TGTGCCAGCAGCCAAGTGGTAGGGGGAGGAGATACGCAGTATTTT

j_call: TRBJ2-7
v_call: TRBV6-6
d_call: .
clone_size: .
cdr3_aa: CASSSTRYEQYF
cdr3_nt: TGTGCCAGCAGTTCAACTAGGTACGAGCAGTACTTC

j_call: TRBJ1-2
v_call: TRBV6-2/TRBV6-3
d_call: .
clone_size: .
cdr3_aa: CASSYALGATF
cdr3_nt: TGTGCCAGCAGTTATGCCCTGGGGGCCACCTTC

j_call: TRBJ1-2
v_call: TRBV5-1
d_call: .
clone_size: once
cdr3_aa: CASSLQGKSGYGYTF
cdr3_nt: TGCGCCAGCAGCTTGCAAGGTAAGTCAGGCTATGGCTACACCTTC

j_call: TRBJ2-2
v_call: TRBV6-5
d_call: TRBD2
clone_size: .
cdr3_aa: CASRRLAANTGELFF
cdr3_nt: TGTGCCAGCCGGAGACTAGCGGCCAACACCGGGGAGCTGTTTTTT

j_call: TRBJ2-1
v_call: TRBV7-3
d_call: TRBD1
clone_size: .
cdr3_aa: CASSSPGTGGLLSPYNEQFF
cdr3_nt: TGTGCCAGCAGCTCCCCCGGGACAGGAGGACTACTTTCACCCTACAATGAGCAGTTCTTC

j_call: TRBJ1-2
v_call: TRBV20-1
d_call: .
clone_size: .
cdr3_aa: CSAKDSNYAYTF
cdr3_nt: TGCAGTGCCAAAGATAGTAACTATGCCTACACCTTC

j_call: TRBJ1-5
v_call: TRBV20-1
d_call: TRBD1
clone_size: .
cdr3_aa: CSVRTGAGQPQHF
cdr3_nt: TGCAGTGTCCGGACAGGGGCAGGACAGCCCCAGCATTTT

j_call: TRBJ2-7
v_call: TRBV5-1
d_call: .
clone_size: .
cdr3_aa: CASSVARGEQYF
cdr3_nt: TGCGCCAGCAGCGTAGCAAGGGGTGAGCAGTACTTC

j_call: TRBJ1-5
v_call: TRBV24-1
d_call: .
clone_size: .
cdr3_aa: CATSDSADSNQPQHF
cdr3_nt: TGTGCCACCAGTGACTCAGCAGATAGCAATCAGCCCCAGCATTTT

j_call: TRBJ2-3
v_call: TRBV7-8
d_call: TRBD2
clone_size: .
cdr3_aa: CASSSSPGLDSDTQYF
cdr3_nt: TGTGCCAGCAGCTCGTCTCCGGGACTAGACTCTGATACGCAGTATTTT

j_call: TRBJ1-1
v_call: TRBV10-3
d_call: TRBD1
clone_size: few
cdr3_aa: CAISESPPTGTGTLAEAFF
cdr3_nt: TGTGCCATCAGTGAGAGTCCACCAACCGGGACAGGGACGCTGGCTGAAGCTTTCTTT

j_call: TRBJ2-2
v_call: TRBV7-9
d_call: .
clone_size: few
cdr3_aa: CASSLEFGELFF
cdr3_nt: TGTGCCAGCAGCTTAGAATTCGGGGAGCTGTTTTTT

j_call: TRBJ1-2
v_call: TRBV29-1
d_call: .
clone_size: many
cdr3_aa: CSVGREHYGYTF
cdr3_nt: TGCAGCGTTGGCAGGGAACACTATGGCTACACCTTC

j_call: TRBJ2-1
v_call: TRBV27
d_call: .
clone_size: once
cdr3_aa: CASSLQDPGIRETQFF
cdr3_nt: TGTGCCAGCAGTTTACAGGATCCAGGGATTCGAGAGACCCAGTTCTTC

j_call: TRBJ1-5
v_call: TRBV19
d_call: .
clone_size: few
cdr3_aa: CASTSTGQSNQPQHF
cdr3_nt: TGTGCCAGTACCTCGACAGGCCAAAGCAATCAGCCCCAGCATTTT

j_call: TRBJ2-1
v_call: TRBV5-1
d_call: .
clone_size: .
cdr3_aa: CASSLLGLSHNEQFF
cdr3_nt: TGCGCCAGCAGCTTGCTTGGGTTAAGTCACAATGAGCAGTTCTTC

j_call: TRBJ2-7
v_call: TRBV27
d_call: .
clone_size: .
cdr3_aa: CASNQAGYNEQYF
cdr3_nt: TGTGCCAGCAACCAAGCGGGCTACAATGAGCAGTACTTC

j_call: TRBJ2-7
v_call: TRBV20-1
d_call: .
clone_size: few
cdr3_aa: CSAIRGTSYEQYF
cdr3_nt: TGCAGTGCCATACGAGGGACCTCCTACGAGCAGTACTTC

j_call: TRBJ2-3
v_call: TRBV6-5
d_call: .
clone_size: .
cdr3_aa: CASSYEAGGRTDMQYF
cdr3_nt: TGTGCCAGCAGTTACGAGGCCGGGGGGAGGACAGATATGCAGTATTTT

j_call: TRBJ2-5
v_call: TRBV20-1
d_call: TRBD1
clone_size: .
cdr3_aa: CSPWTGEVETQYF
cdr3_nt: TGCAGTCCATGGACAGGGGAAGTCGAGACCCAGTACTTC

j_call: TRBJ1-2
v_call: TRBV29-1
d_call: TRBD1
clone_size: .
cdr3_aa: CSVGGSGTANYGYTF
cdr3_nt: TGCAGCGTTGGGGGTTCCGGGACAGCTAACTATGGCTACACCTTC

j_call: TRBJ2-1
v_call: TRBV28
d_call: TRBD2
clone_size: few
cdr3_aa: CASSFLAGGNNEQFF
cdr3_nt: TGTGCCAGCAGTTTCCTAGCGGGAGGTAACAATGAGCAGTTCTTC

j_call: TRBJ1-1
v_call: TRBV6-2/TRBV6-3
d_call: .
clone_size: .
cdr3_aa: CASSYVAGALGTEAFF
cdr3_nt: TGTGCCAGCAGTTACGTGGCAGGGGCCCTGGGCACTGAAGCTTTCTTT

j_call: TRBJ1-5
v_call: TRBV30
d_call: TRBD1
clone_size: .
cdr3_aa: CACDSAGTGNSNQPQHF
cdr3_nt: TGTGCCTGCGACTCAGCGGGGACAGGTAATAGCAATCAGCCCCAGCATTTT

j_call: TRBJ1-2
v_call: TRBV7-9
d_call: .
clone_size: few
cdr3_aa: CASTADHPKHWGGSNYGYTF
cdr3_nt: TGTGCCAGCACCGCCGACCATCCGAAGCACTGGGGGGGGTCTAACTATGGCTACACCTTC

j_call: TRBJ2-2
v_call: TRBV19
d_call: .
clone_size: .
cdr3_aa: CASNLGTPNTGELFF
cdr3_nt: TGTGCCAGTAACTTAGGGACACCTAACACCGGGGAGCTGTTTTTT

j_call: TRBJ1-5
v_call: TRBV12-3/TRBV12-4
d_call: .
clone_size: .
cdr3_aa: CASSLAQSIQPQHF
cdr3_nt: TGTGCCAGCAGTTTAGCACAGTCTATTCAGCCCCAGCATTTT

j_call: TRBJ2-3
v_call: TRBV7-2
d_call: TRBD2
clone_size: .
cdr3_aa: CASSALAGAGDTQYF
cdr3_nt: TGTGCCAGCAGCGCACTAGCGGGGGCCGGAGATACGCAGTATTTT

j_call: TRBJ1-1
v_call: TRBV7-2
d_call: TRBD1
clone_size: .
cdr3_aa: CASSLVVTGESTEAFF
cdr3_nt: TGTGCCAGCAGCTTAGTAGTGACAGGGGAGAGCACTGAAGCTTTCTTT

j_call: TRBJ2-7
v_call: TRBV14
d_call: .
clone_size: many
cdr3_aa: CASSQDLTRGYEQYF
cdr3_nt: TGTGCCAGCAGCCAAGATCTGACAAGGGGCTACGAGCAGTACTTC

j_call: TRBJ2-7
v_call: TRBV19
d_call: TRBD1
clone_size: .
cdr3_aa: CASSNPNRQGHTYEQYF
cdr3_nt: TGTGCCAGTAGTAATCCAAACAGACAGGGACATACCTACGAGCAGTACTTC

j_call: TRBJ1-2
v_call: TRBV29-1
d_call: TRBD1
clone_size: few
cdr3_aa: CSVERGTGDYGYTF
cdr3_nt: TGCAGCGTTGAACGCGGGACAGGGGACTATGGCTACACCTTC

j_call: TRBJ2-1
v_call: TRBV12-3/TRBV12-4
d_call: .
clone_size: few
cdr3_aa: CASLGEGWEQFF
cdr3_nt: TGTGCCAGTCTCGGAGAGGGCTGGGAGCAGTTCTTC

j_call: TRBJ2-5
v_call: TRBV7-2
d_call: .
clone_size: once
cdr3_aa: CASSSKGEGGQETQYF
cdr3_nt: TGTGCCAGCAGCTCCAAGGGGGAAGGGGGCCAAGAGACCCAGTACTTC